These 16 T cell receptor beta chains were all obtained from the same sample, sequenced in a study of cytomegalovirus exposure and HLA in healthy donors. PCR was performed using 60 Vbeta and 13 Jbeta primers. TCRdb's table, derived via immunoSEQ multiplex PCR, lists solely in-frame clones and lacks some. This sample has about 140,000 clones; less than 85% occur once, and the top ten carry over 1.5%. Material: PBMCs. The receptors here all came from a man aged 35 to 55 in good health and CMV-seronegative.

The chain couples TRBV21-1 to TRBJ2-7; the table calls TRBD2, which could not be checked here. TRBV21-1 is a pseudogene. This CDR3 has 13 amino acids. The CDR3 DNA is TGTGCCAGCAGCAAATGTCCGCGAGACGAGCAGTACTTC. Translation gives CASSKCPRDEQYF.

This clone was detected a few times. This chain uses TRBV10-3 with TRBJ2-3; no reliable D call. Looked up from germline, CDR1 is ENHRY and CDR2 is SYGVKD. The V end was cut by 4 bases, the J end by 1 base, with 12 bases between. The CDR3 runs to 15 residues. The chain's CDR3 is CAISGIASGTDTQYF. The CDR3 DNA is TGTGCCATCAGTGGAATAGCCTCTGGCACAGATACGCAGTATTTT.

The chain uses TRBV14 and TRBJ2-5; a weak D match, TRBD2 (5 bases). V lost 3 bases to trimming and J lost 1 base, with 12 bases between them. The CDR3 is 15 amino acids. The germline V gene has CDR1 SGHDN and CDR2 FVKESK. CDR3 nucleotide sequence: TGTGCCAGCAGCCAGGGAGAGATAGCCCAAGAGACCCAGTACTTC. This encodes CASSQGEIAQETQYF.

The chain combines TRBV11-2 with TRBJ2-3, with a weak D call TRBD1 (6 bases). Germline V gene lookup returns CDR1 SGHAT and CDR2 FQNNGV. The CDR3 is made up of 13 amino acids. V gave up 0 bases and J gave up 8 bases, with 9 bases separating them. The CDR3 bases are TGTGCCAGCAGCTTAGATACAGGGTCTACGCAGTATTTT. Protein: CASSLDTGSTQYF.

The genes are TRBV7-9 and TRBJ1-5; a weak D match, TRBD1 (5 bases). Germline V gene sequence: CDR1 SEHNR, CDR2 FQNEAQ (reference sequence). Between the trimmed V and J ends, which lost 0 bases and 1 base, there was a span of 7 bases. The CDR3 totals 15 residues. The CDR3 bases are TGTGCCAGCAGCTTAGCGGGGGGAAGCAATCAGCCCCAGCATTTT. Translating it yields CASSLAGGSNQPQHF.

The rearrangement joins TRBV7-9 to TRBJ1-1; D gene uncertain. This CDR3 contains 15 residues. V was shortened by 5 bases and J by 5 bases, with 18 bases between the two germline ends. Germline lookup yields CDR1 SEHNR and CDR2 FQNEAQ (reference sequence). The CDR3 DNA reads TGTGCCAGCAGCGGGAGAATAGCAATTGCGACTGAAGCTTTCTTT. This codes for CASSGRIAIATEAFF.

The chain carries TRBV19 and TRBJ2-7; 13 nucleotides match TRBD2. CDR1 is LNHDA and CDR2 is SQIVND in the germline V gene (reference sequence). The CDR3 is 14 residues long. V lost 6 bases and J lost 6; bases outside the gene matches: 5. Here the CDR3 DNA reads TGTGCCAGTAGAGGGACTAGCGGGATTGGCGAGCAGTACTTC. It yields the protein CASRGTSGIGEQYF.

The chain uses TRBV4-2 and TRBJ2-5; 10 bases are shared with TRBD1. J gave up 5 bases and V 4 bases, and 7 bases lay outside the gene matches. This CDR3 region has 15 residues. CDR1 is LGHNA, CDR2 YNFKEQ, per germline. CDR3 residues: CASSRSAGQGETQYF. For the CDR3, the DNA is TGTGCCAGCAGCCGGAGCGCGGGACAGGGGGAGACCCAGTACTTC.

About this clone itself: One end of the junction varies from germline; a read error may be responsible. The chain links TRBV10-2 to TRBJ2-7; tentatively, D is TRBD2 (5 bases). Per the germline V gene, CDR1 is WSHSY and CDR2 is SAAADI. The CDR3 spans 13 residues. CDR3 residues: CASSDGGSRAWDF. CDR3 nucleotides: TGCGCCAGCAGTGATGGAGGTTCGCGCGCATGGGACTTC.

The chain uses TRBV6-6 and TRBJ2-2, with a weak D call TRBD1 (5 bases). With 2 bases removed from V and 4 bases from J, the gap between germline ends came to 8 bases. CDR1 and CDR2 (germline): MNHNY, SVGAGI (reference sequence). This CDR3 spans 14 amino acids. The CDR3 nucleotides are TGTGCCAGCAGTTACGGGGCGGCCACCGGGGAGCTGTTTTTT. Residues: CASSYGAATGELFF.

CDR3 nucleotide sequence: TGTGCCAGTAGTATAGGACAGGGGGACTACGAGCAGTACTTC. Amino acids: CASSIGQGDYEQYF. V gene TRBV19 combines with J gene TRBJ2-7; 9 nucleotides agree with TRBD1. The V gene's germline CDR1 is LNHDA and CDR2 SQIVND (reference sequence). The ends lost 1 base at V and 3 bases at J; junction bases unmatched: 1. The CDR3 loop spans 14 amino acids.

This rearrangement joins TRBV6-1 to TRBJ2-3; D perhaps matches TRBD1 (6 bases). The CDR3 consists of 14 residues. Trimming shortened V by 8 bases and J by 4 bases, and 16 bases separated the two germline ends. Germline CDR1 and CDR2: MNHNS and SASEGT. CDR3 protein: CASRLWGQADTQYF. DNA for the CDR3: TGTGCCAGCCGGCTATGGGGGCAGGCAGATACGCAGTATTTT.

This clone is a singleton in its sample. The sample carries other DNA sequences with the same CDR3. The V call is TRBV28, the J call TRBJ2-3, with a tentative D call TRBD1 (5 bases). The CDR3 has 14 amino acids. CDR1 and CDR2 from the germline V gene are MDHEN and SYDVKM. Trimming pared 3 bases from V and 3 bases from J, leaving 10 bases between. The CDR3: CASSFLSGTDTQYF. The CDR3, as DNA: TGTGCCAGCAGTTTCCTTTCAGGGACAGATACGCAGTATTTT.

This chain links TRBV18 with TRBJ2-7, with D possibly matching TRBD1 (5 bases). This CDR3 is 14 amino acids long. Germline-derived CDR1 and CDR2 are KGHSH and LQKENI. With 6 bases removed from V and 2 bases from J, the gap between germline ends came to 14 bases. CDR3 nucleotide sequence: TGTGCCAGCTCCCCCGACAGTAAGCCCTACGAGCAGTACTTC. Its translation is CASSPDSKPYEQYF. Based on the CDR3 plus reference TRBV18 and TRBJ2-7, the full variable domain is NAGVMQNPRHLVRRRGQEARLRCSPMKGHSHVYWYRQLPEEGLKFMVYLQKENIIDESGMPKERFSAEFPKEGPSILRIQQVVRGDSAAYFCASSPDSKPYEQYFGPGTRLTVT.

The chain links TRBV4-1 to TRBJ2-7, with D perhaps matching TRBD1 (8 bases). Trimming removed 4 bases from V and 6 bases from J, with 19 bases in between. In germline, CDR1 is MGHRA, CDR2 YSYEKL. The CDR3 has 15 residues. CDR3 sequence (DNA): TGCGCCAGCAGCCCCGGCACAGGGGGAGGGGCCGAGCAGTACTTC. Translated, it gives CASSPGTGGGAEQYF.

The chain couples TRBV27 to TRBJ2-1, with D hard to call. The CDR3 extends over 14 amino acids. The germline gives CDR1 MNHEY, CDR2 SMNVEV (reference sequence). V was shortened by 3 bases and J by 5 bases, with 11 bases between the two germline ends. The CDR3 reads CASSFEVTNNEQFF. As DNA, the CDR3 is TGTGCCAGCAGTTTTGAGGTTACTAACAATGAGCAGTTCTTC.